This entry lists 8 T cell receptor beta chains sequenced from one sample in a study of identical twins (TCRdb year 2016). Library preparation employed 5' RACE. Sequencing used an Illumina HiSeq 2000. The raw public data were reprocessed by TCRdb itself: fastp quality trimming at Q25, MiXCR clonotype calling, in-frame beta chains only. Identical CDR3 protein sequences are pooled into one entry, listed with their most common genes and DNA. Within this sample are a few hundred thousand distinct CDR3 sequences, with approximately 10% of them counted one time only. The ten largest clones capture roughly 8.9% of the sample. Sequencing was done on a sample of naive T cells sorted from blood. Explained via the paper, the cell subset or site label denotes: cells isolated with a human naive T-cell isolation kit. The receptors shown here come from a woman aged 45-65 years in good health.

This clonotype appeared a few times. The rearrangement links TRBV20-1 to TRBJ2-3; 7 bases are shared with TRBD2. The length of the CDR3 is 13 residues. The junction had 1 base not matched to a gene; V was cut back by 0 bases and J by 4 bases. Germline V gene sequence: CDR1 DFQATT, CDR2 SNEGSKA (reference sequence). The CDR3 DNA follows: TGCAGTGCTAGAGATGGGAGGGCAGATACGCAGTATTTT. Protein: CSARDGRADTQYF.

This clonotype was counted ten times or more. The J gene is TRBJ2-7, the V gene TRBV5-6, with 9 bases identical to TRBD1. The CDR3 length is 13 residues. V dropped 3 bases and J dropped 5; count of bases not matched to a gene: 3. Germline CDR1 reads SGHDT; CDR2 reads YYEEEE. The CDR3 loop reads CASSWDRVDEQYF. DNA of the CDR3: TGTGCCAGCAGCTGGGACAGGGTAGACGAGCAGTACTTC.

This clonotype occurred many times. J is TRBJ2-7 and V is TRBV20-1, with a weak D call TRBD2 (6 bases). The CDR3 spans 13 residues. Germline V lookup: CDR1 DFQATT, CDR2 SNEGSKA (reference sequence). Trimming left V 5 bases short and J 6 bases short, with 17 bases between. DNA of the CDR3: TGCAGTGCTCTCGGGGGTCAACTAGGCGAGCAGTACTTC. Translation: CSALGGQLGEQYF.

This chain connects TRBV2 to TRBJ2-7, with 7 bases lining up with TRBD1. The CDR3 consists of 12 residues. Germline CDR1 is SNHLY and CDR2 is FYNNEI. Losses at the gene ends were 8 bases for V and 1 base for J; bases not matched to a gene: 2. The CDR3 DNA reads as TGTGCCAGCGGGGACAGTTCCTACGAGCAGTACTTC. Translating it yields CASGDSSYEQYF.

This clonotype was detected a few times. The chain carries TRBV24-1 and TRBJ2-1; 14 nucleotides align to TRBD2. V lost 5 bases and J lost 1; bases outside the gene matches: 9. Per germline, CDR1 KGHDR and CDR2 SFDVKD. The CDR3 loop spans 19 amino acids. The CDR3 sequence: CATSGRTSGRWSSYNEQFF. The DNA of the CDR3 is TGTGCCACCAGTGGGAGGACTAGCGGGAGGTGGAGTTCCTACAATGAGCAGTTCTTC.

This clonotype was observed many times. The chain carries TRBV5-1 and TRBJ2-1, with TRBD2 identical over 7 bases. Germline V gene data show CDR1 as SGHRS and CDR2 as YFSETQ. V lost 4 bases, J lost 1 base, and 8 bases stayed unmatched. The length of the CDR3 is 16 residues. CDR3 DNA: TGCGCCAGCAGCGCGGGGACTACCCCATCCTACAATGAGCAGTTCTTC. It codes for CASSAGTTPSYNEQFF.

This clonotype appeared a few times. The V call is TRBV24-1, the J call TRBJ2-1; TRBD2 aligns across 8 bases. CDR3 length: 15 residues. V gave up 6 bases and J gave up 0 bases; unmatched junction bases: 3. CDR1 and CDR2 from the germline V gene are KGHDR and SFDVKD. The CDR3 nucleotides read TGTGCCACCAGTCCTAGCGGGTACTCCTACAATGAGCAGTTCTTC. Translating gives CATSPSGYSYNEQFF.

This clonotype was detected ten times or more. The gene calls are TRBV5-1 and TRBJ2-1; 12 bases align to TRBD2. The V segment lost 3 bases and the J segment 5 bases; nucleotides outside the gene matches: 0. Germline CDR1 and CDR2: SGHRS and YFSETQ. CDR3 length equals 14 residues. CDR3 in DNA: TGCGCCAGCAGCTGGACTAGCGGGGACAATGAGCAGTTCTTC. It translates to CASSWTSGDNEQFF. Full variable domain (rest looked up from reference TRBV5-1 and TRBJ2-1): KAGVTQTPRYLIKTRGQQVTLSCSPISGHRSVSWYQQTPGQGLQFLFEYFSETQRNKGNFPGRFSGRQFSNSRSEMNVSTLELGDSALYLCASSWTSGDNEQFFGPGTRLTVL.